This T cell receptor (beta chain) was identified in a study of blood T cell repertoires in COVID-19. For the study at large: Samples taken during acute and convalescent COVID-19 were collected in the United States, Italy and Spain. PBMCs, B-cell-depleted T cells, or T cells were the source of the cDNA or gDNA that made up the material.

Per the study methods: Reference gene primers were amplified, and this amplification served to estimate nucleated cell counts. The assay was immunoSEQ multiplex PCR, and TCRdb's table has in-frame clones only and misses some. The D gene and trimming were derived from the DNA, and the V and J assignments and clone size from that table. The sample lists about 250,000 clones, roughly 88% occurring once. This CDR3 is 15 amino acids long. The V and J ends lost 6 bases and 3 bases, in that order; junction bases with no gene match: 4. Germline loops: CDR1 SNHLY, CDR2 FYNNEI. The chain carries TRBV2 and TRBJ2-6; 8 nucleotides line up with TRBD1. What was sequenced was peripheral blood. The receptor comes from a man aged 80 or over with acute or convalescent COVID-19. The CDR3 nucleotides read TGTGCCAGCAGCCGACAGGGGTTTGGGGCCAACGTCCTGACTTTC. Its translation is CASSRQGFGANVLTF.